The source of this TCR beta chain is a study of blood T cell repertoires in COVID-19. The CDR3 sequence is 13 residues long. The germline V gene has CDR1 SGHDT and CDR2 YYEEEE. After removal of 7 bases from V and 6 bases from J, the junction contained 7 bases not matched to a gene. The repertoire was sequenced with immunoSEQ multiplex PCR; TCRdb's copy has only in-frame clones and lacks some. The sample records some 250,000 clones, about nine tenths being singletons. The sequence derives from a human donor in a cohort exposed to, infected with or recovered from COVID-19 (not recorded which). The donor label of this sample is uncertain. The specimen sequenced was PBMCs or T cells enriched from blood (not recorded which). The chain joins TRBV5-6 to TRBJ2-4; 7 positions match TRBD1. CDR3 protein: CASWEGGVNIQYF. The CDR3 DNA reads TGTGCCAGCTGGGAAGGGGGCGTAAACATTCAGTACTTC.